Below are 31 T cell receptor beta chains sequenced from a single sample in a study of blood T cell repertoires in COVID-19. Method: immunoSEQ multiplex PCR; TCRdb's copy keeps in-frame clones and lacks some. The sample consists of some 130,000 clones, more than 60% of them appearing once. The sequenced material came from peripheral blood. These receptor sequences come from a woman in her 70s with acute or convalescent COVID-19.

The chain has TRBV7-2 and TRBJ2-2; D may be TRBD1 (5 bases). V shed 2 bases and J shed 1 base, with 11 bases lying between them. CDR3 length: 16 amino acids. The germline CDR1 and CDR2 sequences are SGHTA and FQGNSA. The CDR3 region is CASSLFVQGNTGELFF. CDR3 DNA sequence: TGTGCCAGCAGCTTATTTGTCCAGGGGAACACCGGGGAGCTGTTTTTT.

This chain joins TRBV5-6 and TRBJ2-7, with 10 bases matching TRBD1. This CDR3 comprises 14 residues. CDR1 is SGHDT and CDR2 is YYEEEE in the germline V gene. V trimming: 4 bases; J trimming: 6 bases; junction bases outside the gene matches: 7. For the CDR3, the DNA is TGTGCCAGCAGCGGCCGACAGGGGGCGGGCGAGCAGTACTTC. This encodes CASSGRQGAGEQYF.

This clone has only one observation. The CDR3 coding sequence is TGCAGCGTTACAAACCGGGACAGGGGGCACAATGAGCAGTTCTTC. This sequence encodes CSVTNRDRGHNEQFF. V gene TRBV29-1 combines with J gene TRBJ2-1; 12 nucleotides match TRBD1. CDR3 length: 15 amino acids. In germline, CDR1 is SQVTM, CDR2 ANQGSEA. Losses at the gene ends were 5 bases for V and 5 bases for J; bases not matched to a gene: 7.

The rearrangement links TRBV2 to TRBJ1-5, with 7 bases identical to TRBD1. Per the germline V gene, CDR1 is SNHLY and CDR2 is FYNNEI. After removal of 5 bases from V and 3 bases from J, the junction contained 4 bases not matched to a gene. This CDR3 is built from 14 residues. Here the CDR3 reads CASSRQGINQPQHF. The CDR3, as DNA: TGTGCCAGCAGTAGACAGGGAATCAATCAGCCCCAGCATTTT.

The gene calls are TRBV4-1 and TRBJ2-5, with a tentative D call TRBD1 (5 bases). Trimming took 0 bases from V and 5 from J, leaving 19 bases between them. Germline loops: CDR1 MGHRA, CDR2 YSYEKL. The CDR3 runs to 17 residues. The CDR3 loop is CASSQEGDGRSYETQYF. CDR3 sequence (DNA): TGCGCCAGCAGCCAAGAAGGGGATGGTAGATCCTACGAGACCCAGTACTTC.

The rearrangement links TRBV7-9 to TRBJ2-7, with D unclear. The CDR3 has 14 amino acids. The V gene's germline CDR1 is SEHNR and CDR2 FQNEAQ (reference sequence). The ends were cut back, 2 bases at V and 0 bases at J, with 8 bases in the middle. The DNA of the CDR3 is TGTGCCAGCAGCTTATCTACCCTCTCCTACGAGCAGTACTTC. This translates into CASSLSTLSYEQYF.

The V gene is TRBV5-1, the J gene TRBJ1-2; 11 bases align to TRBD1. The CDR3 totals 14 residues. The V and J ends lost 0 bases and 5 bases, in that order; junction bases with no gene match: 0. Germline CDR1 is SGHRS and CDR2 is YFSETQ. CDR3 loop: CASSLGDRGYGYTF. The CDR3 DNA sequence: TGCGCCAGCAGCTTGGGGGACAGGGGGTATGGCTACACCTTC. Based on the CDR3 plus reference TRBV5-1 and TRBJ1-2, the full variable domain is KAGVTQTPRYLIKTRGQQVTLSCSPISGHRSVSWYQQTPGQGLQFLFEYFSETQRNKGNFPGRFSGRQFSNSRSEMNVSTLELGDSALYLCASSLGDRGYGYTFGSGTRLTVV.

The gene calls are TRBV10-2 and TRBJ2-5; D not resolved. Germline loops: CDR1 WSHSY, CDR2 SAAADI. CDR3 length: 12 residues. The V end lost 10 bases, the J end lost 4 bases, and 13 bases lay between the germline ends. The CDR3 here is CATAPTGETQYF. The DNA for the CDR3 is TGCGCCACCGCTCCCACGGGAGAGACCCAGTACTTC.

The CDR3 reads CASSQGPGLAIYNEQFF. CDR3 DNA: TGTGCCAGCAGCCAAGGGCCGGGACTAGCGATTTACAATGAGCAGTTCTTC. The chain couples TRBV3-1 (or the pseudogene TRBV3-2) to TRBJ2-1, with 10 positions matching TRBD2. The CDR3 loop spans 17 amino acids. Germline lookup yields CDR1 LGHDT and CDR2 YNNKEL (reference sequence). J gave up 4 bases and V 1 base, and 7 bases lay outside the gene matches.

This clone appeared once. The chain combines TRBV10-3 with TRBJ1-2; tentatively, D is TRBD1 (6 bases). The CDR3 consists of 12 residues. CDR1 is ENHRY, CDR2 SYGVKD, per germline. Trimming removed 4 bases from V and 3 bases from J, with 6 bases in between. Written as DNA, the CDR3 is TGTGCCATCAGTGGACAGGACTATGGCTACACCTTC. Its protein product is CAISGQDYGYTF.

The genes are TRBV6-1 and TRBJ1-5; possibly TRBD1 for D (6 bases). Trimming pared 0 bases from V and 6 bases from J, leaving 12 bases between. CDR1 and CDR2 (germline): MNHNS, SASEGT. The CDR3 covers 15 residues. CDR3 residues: CASSEASQGSQPQHF. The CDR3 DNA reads TGTGCCAGCAGTGAAGCGTCACAGGGAAGTCAGCCCCAGCATTTT.

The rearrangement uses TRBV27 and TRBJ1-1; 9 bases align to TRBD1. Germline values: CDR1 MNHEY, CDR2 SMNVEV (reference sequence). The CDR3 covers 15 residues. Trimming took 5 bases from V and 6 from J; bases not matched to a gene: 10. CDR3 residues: CASSIQGASVAEAFF. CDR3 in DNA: TGTGCCAGCAGTATACAGGGGGCCTCAGTAGCTGAAGCTTTCTTT.

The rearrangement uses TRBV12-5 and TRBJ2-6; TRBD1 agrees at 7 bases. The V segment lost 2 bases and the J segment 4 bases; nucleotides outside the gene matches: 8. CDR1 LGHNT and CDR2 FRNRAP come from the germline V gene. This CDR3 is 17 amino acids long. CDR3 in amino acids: CASGLSSTGAGANVLTF. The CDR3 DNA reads TGTGCTAGTGGTTTGTCCTCAACAGGGGCCGGGGCCAACGTCCTGACTTTC.

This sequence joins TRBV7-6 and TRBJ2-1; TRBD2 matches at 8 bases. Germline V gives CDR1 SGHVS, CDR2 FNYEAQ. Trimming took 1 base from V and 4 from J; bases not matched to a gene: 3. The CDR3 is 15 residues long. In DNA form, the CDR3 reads TGTGCCAGCAGCTTAGTCAGCGGGAGTTACAATGAGCAGTTCTTC. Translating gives CASSLVSGSYNEQFF. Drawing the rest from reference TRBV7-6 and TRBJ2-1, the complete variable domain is GAGVSQSPRYKVTKRGQDVALRCDPISGHVSLYWYRQALGQGPEFLTYFNYEAQQDKSGLPNDRFSAERPEGSISTLTIQRTEQRDSAMYRCASSLVSGSYNEQFFGPGTRLTVL.

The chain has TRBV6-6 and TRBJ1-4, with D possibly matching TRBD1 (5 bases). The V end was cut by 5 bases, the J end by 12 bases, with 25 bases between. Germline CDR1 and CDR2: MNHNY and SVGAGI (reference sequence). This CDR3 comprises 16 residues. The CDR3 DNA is TGTGCCAGCAGTAAAGGGACGGGGGGACTAATGAAAGAACTGTTTTTT. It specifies CASSKGTGGLMKELFF.

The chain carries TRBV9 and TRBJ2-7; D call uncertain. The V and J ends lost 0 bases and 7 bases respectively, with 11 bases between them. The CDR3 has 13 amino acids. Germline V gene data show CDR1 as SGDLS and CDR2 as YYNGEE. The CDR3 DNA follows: TGTGCCAGCAGCGTAGCTCAGCTCGGGGAGCAGTACTTC. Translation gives CASSVAQLGEQYF.

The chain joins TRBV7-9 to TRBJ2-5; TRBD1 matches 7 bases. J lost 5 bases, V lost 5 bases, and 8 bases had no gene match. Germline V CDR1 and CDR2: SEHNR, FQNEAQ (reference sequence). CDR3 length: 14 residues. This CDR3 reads CASSQTGVWETQYF. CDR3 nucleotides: TGTGCCAGCAGCCAAACAGGGGTTTGGGAGACCCAGTACTTC.

The CDR3 nucleotides are TGTGCCAGCAGTTCCAGGACAGCTAACACTGAAGCTTTCTTT. Translating it yields CASSSRTANTEAFF. The chain employs TRBV6-5 and TRBJ1-1, with TRBD1 as a possible D gene (6 bases). V lost 4 bases and J 2 bases, leaving 11 bases between the germline ends. Germline values: CDR1 MNHEY, CDR2 SVGAGI. The CDR3 is made up of 14 amino acids.

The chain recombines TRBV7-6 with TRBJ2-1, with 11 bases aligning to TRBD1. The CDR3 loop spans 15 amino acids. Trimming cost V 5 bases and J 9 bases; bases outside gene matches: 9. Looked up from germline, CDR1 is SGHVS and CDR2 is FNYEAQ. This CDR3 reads CASSPRDRGVGEQFF. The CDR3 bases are TGTGCCAGCAGCCCGCGGGACAGGGGGGTCGGTGAGCAGTTCTTC.

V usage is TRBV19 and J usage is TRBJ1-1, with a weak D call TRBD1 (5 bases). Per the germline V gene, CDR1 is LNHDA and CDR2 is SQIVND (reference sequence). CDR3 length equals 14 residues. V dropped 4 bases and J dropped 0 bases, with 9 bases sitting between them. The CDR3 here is CASSTGGVNTEAFF. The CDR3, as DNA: TGTGCCAGTAGTACAGGAGGGGTGAACACTGAAGCTTTCTTT.

The CDR3 region is CSASRGTSGTQYF. The DNA of the CDR3 is TGCAGTGCTAGTCGCGGCACTAGCGGGACCCAGTACTTC. V gene TRBV20-1 combines with J gene TRBJ2-5; TRBD2 aligns across 8 bases. Trimming cost V 3 bases and J 7 bases; bases outside gene matches: 7. The germline gives CDR1 DFQATT, CDR2 SNEGSKA (reference sequence). The CDR3 spans 13 residues.

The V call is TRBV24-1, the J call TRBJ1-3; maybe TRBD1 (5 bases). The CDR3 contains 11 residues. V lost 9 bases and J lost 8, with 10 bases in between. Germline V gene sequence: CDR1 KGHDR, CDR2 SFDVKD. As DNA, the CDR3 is TGTGCCACCTCATCGGGGGACACCATATATTTT. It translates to CATSSGDTIYF.

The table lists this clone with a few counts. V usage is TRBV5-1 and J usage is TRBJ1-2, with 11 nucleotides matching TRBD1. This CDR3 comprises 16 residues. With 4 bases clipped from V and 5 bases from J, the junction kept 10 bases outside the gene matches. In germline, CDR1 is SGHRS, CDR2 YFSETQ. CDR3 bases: TGCGCCAGCAGCGTCCGGGACAGGGGGTTCGGGTATGGCTACACCTTC. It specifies CASSVRDRGFGYGYTF.

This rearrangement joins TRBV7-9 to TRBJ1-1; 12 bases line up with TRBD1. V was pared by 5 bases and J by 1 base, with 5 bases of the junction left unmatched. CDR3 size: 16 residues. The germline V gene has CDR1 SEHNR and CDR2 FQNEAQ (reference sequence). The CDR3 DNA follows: TGTGCCAGCAGCCGGGGGACAGGGGGCTGGAACACTGAAGCTTTCTTT. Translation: CASSRGTGGWNTEAFF.

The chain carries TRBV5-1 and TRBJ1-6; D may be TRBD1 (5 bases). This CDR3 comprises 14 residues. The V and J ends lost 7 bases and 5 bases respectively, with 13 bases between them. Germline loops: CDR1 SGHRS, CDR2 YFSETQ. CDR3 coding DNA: TGCGCCAGCCGGCGATGGGGGGATAATTCACCCCTCCACTTT. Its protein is CASRRWGDNSPLHF.

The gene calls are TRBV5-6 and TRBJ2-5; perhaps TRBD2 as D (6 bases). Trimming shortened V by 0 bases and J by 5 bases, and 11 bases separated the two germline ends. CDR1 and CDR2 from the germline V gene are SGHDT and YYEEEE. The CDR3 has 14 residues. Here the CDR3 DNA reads TGTGCCAGCAGCTTGGCGGGGGTAGGGGAGACCCAGTACTTC. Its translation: CASSLAGVGETQYF.

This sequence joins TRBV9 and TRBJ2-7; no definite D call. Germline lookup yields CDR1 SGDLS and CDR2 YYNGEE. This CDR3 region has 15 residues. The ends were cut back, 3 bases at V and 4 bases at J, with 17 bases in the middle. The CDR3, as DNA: TGTGCCAGCAGCGCTCAAGCATCACCAACTTACGAGCAGTACTTC. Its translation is CASSAQASPTYEQYF.

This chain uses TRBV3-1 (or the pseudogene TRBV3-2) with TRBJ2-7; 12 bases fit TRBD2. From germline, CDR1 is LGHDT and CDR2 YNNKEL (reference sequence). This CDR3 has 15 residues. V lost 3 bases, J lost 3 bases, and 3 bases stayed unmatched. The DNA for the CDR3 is TGTGCCAGCAGCCAGACTAGCGGGGGACACTACGAGCAGTACTTC. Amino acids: CASSQTSGGHYEQYF.

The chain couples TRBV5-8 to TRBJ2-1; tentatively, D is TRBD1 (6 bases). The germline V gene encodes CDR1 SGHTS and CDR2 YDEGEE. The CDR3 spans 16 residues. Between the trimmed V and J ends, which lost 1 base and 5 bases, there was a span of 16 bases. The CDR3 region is CASSLWAPKGDNEQFF. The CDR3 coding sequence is TGTGCCAGCAGCTTGTGGGCTCCCAAGGGGGACAATGAGCAGTTCTTC.

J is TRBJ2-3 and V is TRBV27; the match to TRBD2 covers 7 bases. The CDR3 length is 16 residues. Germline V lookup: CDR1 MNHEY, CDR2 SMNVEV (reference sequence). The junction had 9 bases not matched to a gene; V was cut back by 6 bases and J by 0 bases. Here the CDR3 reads CASRSGALVSTDTQYF. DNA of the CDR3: TGTGCCAGCAGAAGCGGGGCCTTAGTAAGCACAGATACGCAGTATTTT.

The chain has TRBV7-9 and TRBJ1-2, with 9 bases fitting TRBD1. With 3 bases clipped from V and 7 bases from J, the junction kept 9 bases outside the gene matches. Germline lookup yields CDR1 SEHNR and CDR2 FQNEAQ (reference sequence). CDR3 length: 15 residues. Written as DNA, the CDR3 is TGTGCCAGCAGCTTGTGGGACAGGGCTGGTGGTGGCTACACCTTC. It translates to CASSLWDRAGGGYTF. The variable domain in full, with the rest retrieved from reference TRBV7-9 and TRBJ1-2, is DTGVSQNPRHKITKRGQNVTFRCDPISEHNRLYWYRQTLGQGPEFLTYFQNEAQLEKSRLLSDRFSAERPKGSFSTLEIQRTEQGDSAMYLCASSLWDRAGGGYTFGSGTRLTVV.